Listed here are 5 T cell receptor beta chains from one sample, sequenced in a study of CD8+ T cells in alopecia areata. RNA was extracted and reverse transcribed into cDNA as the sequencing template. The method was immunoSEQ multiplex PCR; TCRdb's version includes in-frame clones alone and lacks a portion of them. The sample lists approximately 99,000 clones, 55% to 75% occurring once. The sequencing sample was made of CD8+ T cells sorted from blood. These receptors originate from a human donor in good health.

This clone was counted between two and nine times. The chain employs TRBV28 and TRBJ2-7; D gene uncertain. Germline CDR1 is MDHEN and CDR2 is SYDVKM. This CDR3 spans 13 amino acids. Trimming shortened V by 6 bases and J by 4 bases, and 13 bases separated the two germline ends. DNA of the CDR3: TGTGCCAGCAGCCACCACGCACATTACGAGCAGTACTTC. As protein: CASSHHAHYEQYF.

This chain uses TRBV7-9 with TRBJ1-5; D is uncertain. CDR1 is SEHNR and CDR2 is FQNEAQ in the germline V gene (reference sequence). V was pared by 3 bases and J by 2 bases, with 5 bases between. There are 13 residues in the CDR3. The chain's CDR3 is CASSFGGNQPQHF. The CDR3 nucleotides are TGTGCCAGCAGCTTCGGGGGCAATCAGCCCCAGCATTTT.

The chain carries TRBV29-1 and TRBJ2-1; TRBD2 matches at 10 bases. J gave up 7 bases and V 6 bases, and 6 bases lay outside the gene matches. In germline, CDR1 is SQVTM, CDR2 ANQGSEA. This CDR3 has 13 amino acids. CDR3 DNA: TGCAGCGTAGCGGGGGGGCCGGGAAATGAGCAGTTCTTC. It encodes CSVAGGPGNEQFF.

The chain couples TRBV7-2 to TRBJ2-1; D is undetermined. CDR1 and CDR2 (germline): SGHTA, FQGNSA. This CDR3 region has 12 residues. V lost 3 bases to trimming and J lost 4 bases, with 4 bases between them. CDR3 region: CASSFLYNEQFF. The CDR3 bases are TGTGCCAGCAGCTTTCTGTACAATGAGCAGTTCTTC.

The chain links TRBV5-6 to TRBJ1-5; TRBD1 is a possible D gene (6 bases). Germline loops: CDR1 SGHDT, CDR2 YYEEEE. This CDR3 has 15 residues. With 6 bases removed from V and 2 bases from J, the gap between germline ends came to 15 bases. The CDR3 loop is CASTMGARGNQPQHF. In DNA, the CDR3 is TGTGCCAGCACTATGGGGGCGCGAGGCAATCAGCCCCAGCATTTT.